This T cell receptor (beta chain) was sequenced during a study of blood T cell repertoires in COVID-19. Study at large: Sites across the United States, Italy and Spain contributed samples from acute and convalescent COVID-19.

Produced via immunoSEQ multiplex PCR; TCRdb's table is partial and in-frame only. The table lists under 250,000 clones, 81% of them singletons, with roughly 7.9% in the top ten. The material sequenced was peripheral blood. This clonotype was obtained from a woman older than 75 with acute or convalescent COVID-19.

CDR3 protein: CASSDRAGNTIYF. As DNA, the CDR3 is TGTGCCAGCAGTGACAGGGCTGGAAACACCATATATTTT. The chain joins TRBV6-1 to TRBJ1-3; possibly TRBD1 for D (5 bases). CDR1 and CDR2 from the germline V gene are MNHNS and SASEGT. This CDR3 region has 13 residues. V was trimmed by 3 bases and J by 2 bases, leaving 5 bases between them.